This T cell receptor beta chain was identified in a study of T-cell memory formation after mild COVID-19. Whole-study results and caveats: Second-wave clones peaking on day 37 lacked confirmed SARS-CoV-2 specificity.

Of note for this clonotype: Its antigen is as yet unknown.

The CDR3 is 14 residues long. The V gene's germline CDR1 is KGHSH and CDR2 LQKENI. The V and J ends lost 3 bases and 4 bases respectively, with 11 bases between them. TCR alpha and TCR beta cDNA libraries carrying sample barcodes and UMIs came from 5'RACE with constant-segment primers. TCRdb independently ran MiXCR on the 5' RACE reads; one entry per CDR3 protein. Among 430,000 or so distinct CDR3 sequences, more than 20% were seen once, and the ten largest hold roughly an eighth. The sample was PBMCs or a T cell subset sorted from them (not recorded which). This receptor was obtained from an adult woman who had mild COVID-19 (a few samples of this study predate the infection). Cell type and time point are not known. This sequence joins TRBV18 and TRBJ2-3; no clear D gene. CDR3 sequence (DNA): TGTGCCAGCTCACCCCGAGTAAGCGCAGATACGCAGTATTTT. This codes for CASSPRVSADTQYF.